This TCR beta chain originates from a study of blood T cell repertoires in COVID-19 (dated by TCRdb to the early 2020s). With regard to the full study: Samples from collaborators originated in the United States, Italy and Spain and spanned both the acute and convalescent phases of COVID-19. The prospective study material was composed of cDNA or gDNA derived from T cells, B-cell-depleted T cells, or PBMCs. Deeply sampled blood TCRbeta repertoires from subjects exposed to, actively infected with, or recovered from COVID-19 were included in the dataset. The repertoires were made available in a free public database intended to serve as a resource for research on the immune response to SARS-CoV-2. The samples were drawn from the first 160 participants of the ongoing ImmuneRACE study and from some 1,300 subjects provided by 6 global collaborators. Nearly every sample came with metadata listing a de-identified subject ID, COVID-19 status, age in years and sex. Where HLA class I and class II types were available, the types were taken from metadata supplied by the sample provider, not from assay-based typing. Points the paper makes about the study in general: The amount of clinical and demographic metadata varied by source and participant and was provided uncurated.

This clone was detected only once. Its antigen is currently not known. Base qualities are not at hand, and no much larger clone is one base apart. TCRbeta CDR3 regions were amplified from genomic DNA by means of the immunoSEQ Assay, a bias-controlled multiplex PCR. The study's processing was this. The number of nucleated cells in each sample was estimated by amplification of reference gene primers within the assay. Sequence reads were collapsed and filtered to measure the absolute abundance of every unique TCRbeta CDR3 rearrangement. For each sample, productive Simpson clonality was calculated by taking the square root of Simpson's diversity index across productive rearrangements. This immuneACCESS table, as held by TCRdb, lists in-frame sequences with V and J called but not all clones. Of the missing ones, under half trace to an unresolved V gene in checked studies; the others have no known cause. From that table come the V and J calls and clone size; the DNA was used to work out D and trimming. This sample is represented by 70,000 to 80,000 clones; approximately 80% of them were singletons. Clones ranked in the top ten supply around 12% of the sample.

Collaborating institutions collected whole blood in K2EDTA tubes following their own protocols. For TCRbeta analysis, collaborator samples were shipped as frozen whole blood, as isolated PBMCs, or as DNA extracted from either sample type. Input material: peripheral blood. This TCR was recovered from a human donor in a cohort sampled during active COVID-19.

The CDR3 has the sequence CASSSVQETQYF. DNA sequence: TGTGCCAGCAGCTCCGTCCAAGAGACCCAGTACTTC. Rearrangement joined TRBV7-2 to TRBJ2-5; the D gene remains uncertain. CDR1 is given as SGHTA and CDR2 as FQGNSA, both from the germline V gene. The cysteine opens and the phenylalanine closes a CDR3 of 12 amino acids. Only CDR3 DNA is held: 36 bases, read in frame from base 1. At the junction V is shortened by 4 bases and J by 1 base, with 4 bases in between.